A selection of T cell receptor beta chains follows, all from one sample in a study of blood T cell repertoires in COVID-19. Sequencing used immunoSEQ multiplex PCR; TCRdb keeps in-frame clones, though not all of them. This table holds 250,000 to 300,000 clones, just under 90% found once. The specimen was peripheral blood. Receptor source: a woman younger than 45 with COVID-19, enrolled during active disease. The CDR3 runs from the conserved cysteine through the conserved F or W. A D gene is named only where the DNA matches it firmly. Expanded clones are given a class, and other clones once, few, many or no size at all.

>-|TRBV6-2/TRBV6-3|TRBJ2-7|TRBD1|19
CASSYSATGGGSTPYEQYF
TGTGCCAGCAGTTACTCGGCGACAGGGGGCGGTTCAACCCCCTACGAGCAGTACTTC
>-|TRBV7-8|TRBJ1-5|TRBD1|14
CASSQGQFNQPQHF
TGTGCCAGCAGCCAGGGACAGTTTAATCAGCCCCAGCATTTT
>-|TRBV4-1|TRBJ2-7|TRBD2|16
CASSQDRASGFYEQYF
TGCGCCAGCAGCCAAGACAGGGCTAGCGGGTTCTACGAGCAGTACTTC
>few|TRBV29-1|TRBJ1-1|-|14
CSVENQGLYTEAFF
TGCAGCGTTGAAAACCAGGGGCTATATACTGAAGCTTTCTTT
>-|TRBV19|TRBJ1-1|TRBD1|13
CASRDRGRTEAFF
TGTGCCAGTAGGGACAGGGGGCGGACTGAAGCTTTCTTT
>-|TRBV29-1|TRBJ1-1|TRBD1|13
CSVRQGSLSEAFF
TGCAGCGTTCGACAGGGTTCATTGTCTGAAGCTTTCTTT
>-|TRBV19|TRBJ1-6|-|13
CASSDRAGWALHF
TGTGCCAGTAGCGACCGGGCAGGGTGGGCCCTCCACTTT
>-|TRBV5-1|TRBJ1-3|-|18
CASSLSGAGRTKGNTIYF
TGCGCCAGCAGCTTGAGTGGGGCGGGACGGACGAAGGGAAACACCATATATTTT
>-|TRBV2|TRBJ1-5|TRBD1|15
CAWDRGKYSNQPQHF
TGTGCCTGGGACAGGGGAAAATATAGCAATCAGCCCCAGCATTTT
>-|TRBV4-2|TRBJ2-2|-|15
CASSPDPGDTGELFF
TGTGCCAGCAGCCCGGATCCCGGGGACACCGGGGAGCTGTTTTTT
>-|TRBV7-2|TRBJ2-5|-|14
CASSFSGAGETQYF
TGTGCCAGCAGCTTCAGTGGGGCGGGGGAGACCCAGTACTTC
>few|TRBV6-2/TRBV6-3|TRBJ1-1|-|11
CASSYLSEAFF
TGTGCCAGCAGTTACCTGTCTGAAGCTTTCTTT
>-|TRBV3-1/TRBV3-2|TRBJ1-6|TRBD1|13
CASSQMGQTPLHF
TGTGCCAGCAGCCAAATGGGACAGACACCCCTCCACTTT
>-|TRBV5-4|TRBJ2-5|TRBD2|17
CASSLAVSSGGAQTQYF
TGTGCCAGCAGCTTGGCCGTGTCTAGCGGGGGGGCACAGACCCAGTACTTC
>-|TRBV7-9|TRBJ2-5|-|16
CASSFRSGTREETQYF
TGTGCCAGCAGCTTTAGGTCCGGGACACGCGAAGAGACCCAGTACTTC
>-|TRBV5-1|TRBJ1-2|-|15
CASSLGTASLYGYTF
TGCGCCAGCAGCTTGGGGACAGCATCCCTCTATGGCTACACCTTC
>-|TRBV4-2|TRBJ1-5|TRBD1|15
CASSPGQGVDQPQHF
TGTGCCAGCAGCCCGGGACAGGGGGTTGATCAGCCCCAGCATTTT
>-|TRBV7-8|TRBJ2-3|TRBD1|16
CASGLLGRGHGDTQYF
TGTGCCAGCGGACTCCTAGGCAGGGGGCATGGCGATACGCAGTATTTT
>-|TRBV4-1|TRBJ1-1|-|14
CASSPTPVRTEAFF
TGCGCCAGCAGCCCGACACCCGTGAGAACTGAAGCTTTCTTT
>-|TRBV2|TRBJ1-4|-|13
CASSVTGYEKLFF
TGTGCCAGCAGCGTTACAGGGTATGAAAAACTGTTTTTT
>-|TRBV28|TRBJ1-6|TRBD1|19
CASSQHRGPGIEGTSPLHF
TGTGCCAGCAGTCAGCACAGGGGGCCGGGCATTGAGGGTACCTCACCCCTCCACTTT
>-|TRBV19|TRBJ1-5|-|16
CASRISGMIGNQPQHF
TGTGCCAGCCGGATTTCCGGGATGATAGGCAATCAGCCCCAGCATTTT
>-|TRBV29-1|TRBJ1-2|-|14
CSVEGGGPPYGYTF
TGCAGCGTTGAAGGCGGCGGTCCCCCATATGGCTACACCTTC
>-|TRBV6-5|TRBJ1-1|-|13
CASSYEGYTEAFF
TGTGCCAGCAGTTACGAGGGATATACTGAAGCTTTCTTT
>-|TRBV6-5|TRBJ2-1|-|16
CASSYQADPAYNEQFF
TGTGCCAGCAGTTATCAAGCGGATCCCGCCTACAATGAGCAGTTCTTC
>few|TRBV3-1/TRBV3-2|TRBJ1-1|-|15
CASSHRTGKGTEAFF
TGTGCCAGCAGCCACAGGACGGGGAAGGGCACTGAAGCTTTCTTT
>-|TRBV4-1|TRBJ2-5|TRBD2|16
CASSARGAGGLETQYF
TGCGCCAGCAGCGCCCGGGGAGCGGGGGGCTTGGAGACCCAGTACTTC
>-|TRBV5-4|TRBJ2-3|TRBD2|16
CASSPLAGLRGGSQYF
TGTGCCAGCAGCCCGCTAGCGGGACTACGAGGGGGGTCGCAGTATTTT
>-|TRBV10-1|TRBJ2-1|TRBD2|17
CASSEGLGAGASYEQFF
TGCGCCAGCAGTGAGGGGTTAGGAGCGGGGGCCTCGTATGAGCAGTTCTTC
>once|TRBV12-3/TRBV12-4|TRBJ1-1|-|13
CASSITVNTEAFF
TGTGCCAGCAGTATCACAGTTAACACTGAAGCTTTCTTT
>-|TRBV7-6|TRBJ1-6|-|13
CASSLGSGSPLHF
TGTGCCAGCAGCTTAGGCTCAGGGTCACCCCTCCACTTT
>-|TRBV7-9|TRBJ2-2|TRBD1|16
CASSPQTGGNTGELFF
TGTGCCAGCAGCCCGCAGACAGGGGGGAACACCGGGGAGCTGTTTTTT
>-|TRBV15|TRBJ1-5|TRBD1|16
CATSLRSGTVNQPQHF
TGTGCCACCAGCCTCCGCTCCGGGACAGTAAATCAGCCCCAGCATTTT
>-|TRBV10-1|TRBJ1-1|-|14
CASSAQGGSPEAFF
TGCGCCAGCAGTGCCCAGGGAGGATCCCCTGAAGCTTTCTTT
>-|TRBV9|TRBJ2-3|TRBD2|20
CASSVPGTSGGNGHPDTQYF
TGTGCCAGCAGCGTCCCCGGGACTAGCGGGGGAAACGGGCACCCAGATACGCAGTATTTT
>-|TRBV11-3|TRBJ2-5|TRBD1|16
CASSLGNRGQGETQYF
TGTGCCAGCAGCTTAGGGAACAGGGGGCAAGGAGAGACCCAGTACTTC
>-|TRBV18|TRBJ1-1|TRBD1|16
CASSPGQVPLNTEAFF
TGTGCCAGCTCACCCGGACAGGTCCCATTGAACACTGAAGCTTTCTTT
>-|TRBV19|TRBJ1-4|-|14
CATSPGTTGGKLFF
TGTGCCACCTCCCCCGGGACAACTGGTGGAAAACTGTTTTTT
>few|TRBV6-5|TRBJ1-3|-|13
CASSYRSGNTIYF
TGTGCCAGCAGTTATCGGTCAGGAAACACCATATATTTT
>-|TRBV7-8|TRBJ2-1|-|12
CASSPGGYEQFF
TGTGCCAGCAGCCCGGGTGGGTACGAGCAGTTCTTC
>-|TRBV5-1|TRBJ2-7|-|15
CASSKGTLDSYEQYF
TGCGCCAGCAGCAAAGGGACACTCGACTCCTACGAGCAGTACTTC
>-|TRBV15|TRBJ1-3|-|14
CATSDRRSGNTIYF
TGTGCCACCAGTGACAGGCGCTCTGGAAACACCATATATTTT
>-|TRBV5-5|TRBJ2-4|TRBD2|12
CASSPRGDIQYF
TGTGCCAGCAGTCCCCGGGGGGACATTCAGTACTTC
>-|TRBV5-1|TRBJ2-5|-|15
CASSRGLPQQETQYF
TGCGCCAGCAGTCGGGGGTTACCGCAACAAGAGACCCAGTACTTC
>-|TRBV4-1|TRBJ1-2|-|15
CASSPGQLSNYGYTF
TGCGCCAGCAGCCCTGGACAGCTGAGTAACTATGGCTACACCTTC
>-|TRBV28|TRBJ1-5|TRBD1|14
CASSTGTGNQPQHF
TGTGCCAGCAGCACCGGGACAGGCAATCAGCCCCAGCATTTT
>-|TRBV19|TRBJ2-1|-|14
CASSELAANNEQFF
TGTGCCAGTAGTGAGCTTGCGGCTAACAATGAGCAGTTCTTC
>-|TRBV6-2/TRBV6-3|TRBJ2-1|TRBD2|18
CASSSPGTSGGILNEQFF
TGTGCCAGCAGTTCCCCCGGGACTAGCGGGGGGATCCTCAATGAGCAGTTCTTC
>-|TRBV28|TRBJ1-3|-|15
CASSFRGYSGNTIYF
TGTGCCAGCAGTTTCCGGGGGTACTCTGGAAACACCATATATTTT
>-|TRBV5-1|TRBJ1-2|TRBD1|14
CASSVDREHYGYTF
TGCGCCAGCAGCGTGGACAGGGAACACTATGGCTACACCTTC
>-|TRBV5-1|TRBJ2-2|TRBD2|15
CASSGAGVLTGELFF
TGCGCCAGCAGCGGTGCGGGGGTCCTCACCGGGGAGCTGTTTTTT